This T cell receptor (beta chain) was identified in a study of cytomegalovirus exposure and HLA in healthy donors. Germline CDR1 and CDR2: LNHDA and SQIVND (reference sequence). The CDR3 contains 17 residues. J gave up 2 bases and V 3 bases, and 7 bases lay outside the gene matches. Primers: 60 Vbeta forward and 13 Jbeta reverse. The protocol was immunoSEQ multiplex PCR, while the TCRdb copy is restricted to in-frame clones and leaves out a portion. The sample table sets out 75,000 to 90,000 clones. The chain links TRBV19 to TRBJ2-2, with 9 bases that match TRBD1. The sequence came from a woman aged 55-69 years in good health and CMV-seronegative. Specimen: PBMCs. The CDR3 reads CASSIRTGASNTGELFF. Written as DNA, the CDR3 is TGTGCCAGTAGTATTCGGACAGGGGCTTCTAACACCGGGGAGCTGTTTTTT.